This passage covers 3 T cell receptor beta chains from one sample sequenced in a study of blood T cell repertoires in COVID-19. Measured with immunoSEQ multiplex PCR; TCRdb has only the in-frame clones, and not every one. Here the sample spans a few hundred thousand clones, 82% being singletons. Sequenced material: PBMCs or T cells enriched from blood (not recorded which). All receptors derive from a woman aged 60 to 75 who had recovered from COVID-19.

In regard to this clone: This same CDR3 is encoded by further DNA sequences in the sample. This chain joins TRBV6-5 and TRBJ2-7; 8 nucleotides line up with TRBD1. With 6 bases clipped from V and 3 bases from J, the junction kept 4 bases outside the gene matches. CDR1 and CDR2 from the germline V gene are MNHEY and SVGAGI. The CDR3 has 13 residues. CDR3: CASRLDRGYEQYF. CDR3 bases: TGTGCCAGCAGACTTGACAGGGGCTACGAGCAGTACTTC.

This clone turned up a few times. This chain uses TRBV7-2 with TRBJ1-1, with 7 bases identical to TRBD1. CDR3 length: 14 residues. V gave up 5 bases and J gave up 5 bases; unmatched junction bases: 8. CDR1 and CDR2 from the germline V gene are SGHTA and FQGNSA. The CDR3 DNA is TGTGCCAGCAGCACTACTGGGACAGTAACTGAAGCTTTCTTT. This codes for CASSTTGTVTEAFF.

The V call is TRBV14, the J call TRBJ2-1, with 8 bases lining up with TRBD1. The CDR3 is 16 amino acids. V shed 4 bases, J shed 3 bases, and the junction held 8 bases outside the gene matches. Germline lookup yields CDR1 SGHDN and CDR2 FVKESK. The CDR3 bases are TGTGCCAGCAGCCGCCTCCGGGACAGGATCTACAATGAGCAGTTCTTC. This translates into CASSRLRDRIYNEQFF.